Presented here are 32 T cell receptor beta chains from one specimen sequenced in a study of OX40 agonist ivuxolimab in advanced cancers. TCRdb's table, derived via immunoSEQ multiplex PCR, lists solely in-frame clones and lacks some. The table shows more than 90,000 clones, with under 90% occurring only once. Sequenced material: CD4+ or CD8+ T cells sorted from blood, taken in a trial of the OX40 agonist ivuxolimab. The source is an adult with an advanced solid tumor such as melanoma, head and neck, liver or kidney cancer.

This chain connects TRBV7-9 to TRBJ2-7; 8 positions match TRBD2. V was pared by 5 bases and J by 3 bases, with 6 bases of the junction left unmatched. The length of the CDR3 is 14 residues. The germline V gene encodes CDR1 SEHNR and CDR2 FQNEAQ (reference sequence). DNA of the CDR3: TGTGCCAGCAGCCTGGCGGGGGGAAGCTACGAGCAGTACTTC. It encodes CASSLAGGSYEQYF.

The rearrangement links TRBV7-9 to TRBJ2-2; 9 nucleotides align to TRBD2. The V segment lost 2 bases and the J segment 4 bases; nucleotides outside the gene matches: 8. Germline CDR1 reads SEHNR; CDR2 reads FQNEAQ (reference sequence). The CDR3 loop spans 17 amino acids. The CDR3 DNA is TGTGCCAGCAGCTTACAAGCGGGAGGTGGGACCACCGGGGAGCTGTTTTTT. This translates into CASSLQAGGGTTGELFF. Full variable domain (rest looked up from reference TRBV7-9 and TRBJ2-2): DTGVSQNPRHKITKRGQNVTFRCDPISEHNRLYWYRQTLGQGPEFLTYFQNEAQLEKSRLLSDRFSAERPKGSFSTLEIQRTEQGDSAMYLCASSLQAGGGTTGELFFGEGSRLTVL.

The chain joins TRBV5-4 to TRBJ2-7; perhaps D is TRBD1 or TRBD2 (5 bases each). Germline assignment: CDR1 SGHNT and CDR2 YYREEE (reference sequence). The CDR3 loop spans 14 amino acids. Trimming removed 4 bases at V and 7 bases at J, with 18 bases between. CDR3: CASSPRDLVWEQYF. The CDR3 DNA is TGTGCCAGCAGCCCCCGGGACCTAGTCTGGGAGCAGTACTTC.

The chain uses TRBV11-3 and TRBJ1-5, with D perhaps TRBD1 (5 bases). Germline V lookup: CDR1 SGHNT, CDR2 YENEEA. Trimming removed 5 bases from V and 2 bases from J, with 16 bases in between. The CDR3 has 16 amino acids. The CDR3 reads CASSLLVSRGNQPQHF. The CDR3 DNA follows: TGTGCCAGCAGCCTCCTCGTCAGCAGGGGCAATCAGCCCCAGCATTTT.

The genes are TRBV5-1 and TRBJ2-3, with D possibly TRBD2 on 6 matching bases. V lost 3 bases, J lost 2 bases, and 22 bases lay in between. CDR3 length: 18 amino acids. Germline V CDR1 and CDR2: SGHRS, YFSETQ. The CDR3 coding sequence is TGCGCCAGCAGCTACCCGTGGGCCTCGAGCGGGTCCACAGATACGCAGTATTTT. This encodes CASSYPWASSGSTDTQYF.

The rearrangement uses TRBV5-4 and TRBJ2-1; a weak D match, TRBD2 (6 bases). This CDR3 has 15 amino acids. Germline assignment: CDR1 SGHNT and CDR2 YYREEE (reference sequence). Trimming left V 1 base short and J 9 bases short, with 17 bases between. The DNA of the CDR3 is TGTGCCAGCAGCTTGCCGGGGGTGGCGGGGTTTGAGCAGTTCTTC. Translation: CASSLPGVAGFEQFF. The whole variable domain, remainder taken from reference TRBV5-4 and TRBJ2-1, is ETGVTQSPTHLIKTRGQQVTLRCSSQSGHNTVSWYQQALGQGPQFIFQYYREEENGRGNFPPRFSGLQFPNYSSELNVNALELDDSALYLCASSLPGVAGFEQFFGPGTRLTVL.

This rearrangement joins TRBV11-2 to TRBJ2-5; no clear D gene. Between the trimmed V and J ends, which lost 1 base and 2 bases, there was a span of 8 bases. Germline V CDR1 and CDR2: SGHAT, FQNNGV. CDR3 length: 14 amino acids. Here the CDR3 reads CASSLGIVQETQYF. The CDR3 DNA sequence: TGTGCCAGCAGCTTAGGGATAGTACAAGAGACCCAGTACTTC.

The chain employs TRBV19 and TRBJ2-6; TRBD1 might be the D (5 bases). This CDR3 is 16 amino acids long. V was pared by 4 bases and J by 0 bases, with 10 bases between. CDR1 LNHDA and CDR2 SQIVND come from the germline V gene (reference sequence). The CDR3 reads CASSNEQGSGANVLTF. The CDR3 nucleotides read TGTGCCAGTAGTAACGAGCAGGGCTCTGGGGCCAACGTCCTGACTTTC.

The chain carries TRBV11-2 and TRBJ2-2; perhaps D is TRBD1 or TRBD2 (5 bases each). The germline V gene encodes CDR1 SGHAT and CDR2 FQNNGV. The CDR3 loop spans 17 amino acids. V lost 6 bases and J 0 bases, leaving 17 bases between the germline ends. The CDR3 region is CASSTPVRGTNTGELFF. CDR3 DNA: TGTGCCAGCAGTACACCGGTACGGGGCACGAACACCGGGGAGCTGTTTTTT.

The chain recombines TRBV11-2 with TRBJ2-7; D unclear. Between the trimmed V and J ends, which lost 0 bases and 2 bases, there was a span of 8 bases. This CDR3 spans 14 amino acids. Per germline, CDR1 SGHAT and CDR2 FQNNGV. In DNA form, the CDR3 reads TGTGCCAGCAGCTTAGATCTACGGGCCTACGAGCAGTACTTC. Its translation is CASSLDLRAYEQYF.

The chain is built from TRBV14 and TRBJ2-7, with D uncertain. The CDR3 consists of 15 residues. The V gene's germline CDR1 is SGHDN and CDR2 FVKESK. The V end was cut by 2 bases, the J end by 2 bases, with 13 bases between. CDR3 DNA sequence: TGTGCCAGCAGCCAAAAACCGGGCCCCCCCTACGAGCAGTACTTC. Amino acids: CASSQKPGPPYEQYF.

This clone was recorded once. DNA for the CDR3: TGTGCCATCAGCTGGGGGGAGGGGGCTGAAGCTTTCTTT. Translated, it gives CAISWGEGAEAFF. The rearrangement uses TRBV10-3 and TRBJ1-1; a possible D gene is TRBD1 (6 bases). The germline V and J ends were trimmed by 6 bases and 6 bases, with 14 bases remaining between them. This CDR3 is built from 13 residues. Germline V gives CDR1 ENHRY, CDR2 SYGVKD.

The chain uses TRBV6-1 and TRBJ2-7, with D tentatively TRBD1 or TRBD2 (5 bases each). The V and J ends lost 7 bases and 0 bases respectively, with 13 bases between them. The CDR3 loop spans 14 amino acids. Germline V gene sequence: CDR1 MNHNS, CDR2 SASEGT. The CDR3 here is CASTGTQSSYEQYF. CDR3 DNA: TGTGCCAGCACCGGGACCCAGAGCTCCTACGAGCAGTACTTC.

This clone has only a few counts. The V call is TRBV19, the J call TRBJ1-5; no reliable D call. V shed 6 bases and J shed 0 bases, with 9 bases lying between them. Germline V gene data show CDR1 as LNHDA and CDR2 as SQIVND (reference sequence). CDR3 length equals 14 residues. The CDR3 is CASRGGYSNQPQHF. Written as DNA, the CDR3 is TGTGCCAGTAGGGGAGGTTATAGCAATCAGCCCCAGCATTTT. Full variable domain (outside the CDR3, taken from reference TRBV19 and TRBJ1-5): DGGITQSPKYLFRKEGQNVTLSCEQNLNHDAMYWYRQDPGQGLRLIYYSQIVNDFQKGDIAEGYSVSREKKESFPLTVTSAQKNPTAFYLCASRGGYSNQPQHFGDGTRLSIL.

This clone came up a few times. The CDR3, as DNA: TGTGCCAGTAGTATTCCCTCGAACAGGGGATCGCAGCCCCAGCATTTT. Translation gives CASSIPSNRGSQPQHF. The chain joins TRBV19 to TRBJ1-5; 7 bases are a match to TRBD1. This CDR3 has 16 residues. The germline gives CDR1 LNHDA, CDR2 SQIVND (reference sequence). V dropped 3 bases and J dropped 7; count of bases not matched to a gene: 12.

This rearrangement joins TRBV18 to TRBJ2-1, with D possibly called TRBD1 or TRBD2 (5 bases each). This CDR3 has 13 residues. V was trimmed by 4 bases and J by 4 bases, leaving 8 bases between them. The germline gives CDR1 KGHSH, CDR2 LQKENI. The CDR3 protein is CASSRDQYNEQFF. In nucleotides, the CDR3 is TGTGCCAGCTCACGGGACCAGTACAATGAGCAGTTCTTC.

This clone was seen a handful of times. The genes are TRBV5-6 and TRBJ1-3; 7 positions match TRBD1. After removal of 4 bases from V and 0 bases from J, the junction contained 7 bases not matched to a gene. This CDR3 spans 16 amino acids. CDR1 and CDR2 (germline): SGHDT, YYEEEE. CDR3 in DNA: TGTGCCAGCAGCCTGGACAGGCGATCCTCTGGAAACACCATATATTTT. It translates to CASSLDRRSSGNTIYF.

V and J are TRBV10-2 and TRBJ2-3; D gene uncertain. Germline CDR1 is WSHSY and CDR2 is SAAADI. V dropped 10 bases and J dropped 3 bases, with 11 bases sitting between them. The CDR3 sequence is 12 residues long. This chain's CDR3 is CATQSGTDTQYF. Here the CDR3 DNA reads TGCGCCACCCAGTCTGGGACAGATACGCAGTATTTT.

The chain is built from TRBV6-1 and TRBJ1-1; no clear D gene. Trimming took 3 bases from V and 8 from J, leaving 7 bases between them. CDR3 length: 11 residues. Per the germline V gene, CDR1 is MNHNS and CDR2 is SASEGT. The DNA for the CDR3 is TGTGCCAGCAGTGAGGGAGGAGAAGCTTTCTTT. It specifies CASSEGGEAFF.

The chain links TRBV10-3 to TRBJ2-7; D remains ambiguous. Trimming left V 0 bases short and J 3 bases short, with 6 bases between. From germline, CDR1 is ENHRY and CDR2 SYGVKD. The CDR3 length is 13 residues. The CDR3 sequence: CAISESGSYEQYF. CDR3 sequence (DNA): TGTGCCATCAGTGAGTCCGGCAGCTACGAGCAGTACTTC.

The chain is built from TRBV7-3 and TRBJ2-7, with 10 bases aligning to TRBD1. Trimming removed 5 bases from V and 1 base from J; junction bases left unmatched: 8. CDR1 SGHTA and CDR2 FQGTGA come from the germline V gene. This CDR3 comprises 16 residues. The CDR3 nucleotides read TGTGCCAGCAGCCAGAAGGACAGGGGGAAATCCTACGAGCAGTACTTC. This codes for CASSQKDRGKSYEQYF.

This chain connects TRBV7-6 to TRBJ1-1; maybe TRBD1 (6 bases). The CDR3 extends over 14 amino acids. Germline CDR1 reads SGHVS; CDR2 reads FNYEAQ. Trimming pared 5 bases from V and 0 bases from J, leaving 10 bases between. CDR3 sequence reads: CASSLGQLNTEAFF. Written as DNA, the CDR3 is TGTGCCAGCAGCCTCGGACAGTTGAACACTGAAGCTTTCTTT.

The chain employs TRBV2 and TRBJ2-7; 13 positions match TRBD2. V was clipped by 6 bases and J by 5 bases; unmatched bases: 7. This CDR3 is built from 15 residues. Germline CDR1 and CDR2: SNHLY and FYNNEI. This CDR3 is CASRVGLAGVDEQYF. As DNA, the CDR3 is TGTGCCAGCAGGGTCGGACTAGCGGGAGTTGACGAGCAGTACTTC. The full variable domain, its missing parts supplied by reference TRBV2 and TRBJ2-7, is EPEVTQTPSHQVTQMGQEVILRCVPISNHLYFYWYRQILGQKVEFLVSFYNNEISEKSEIFDDQFSVERPDGSNFTLKIRSTKLEDSAMYFCASRVGLAGVDEQYFGPGTRLTVT.

This chain links TRBV10-1 with TRBJ2-2, with D perhaps TRBD2 (5 bases). V was cut by 5 bases and J by 0 bases, with 10 bases left in between. The CDR3 has 15 residues. CDR1 and CDR2 (germline): WNHNN, SYGVQD (reference sequence). The DNA for the CDR3 is TGCGCCAGCAGTATGAGGGCCACGAACACCGGGGAGCTGTTTTTT. Protein: CASSMRATNTGELFF.

The chain employs TRBV6-4 and TRBJ2-7; D gene unclear. Trimming cost V 7 bases and J 0 bases, with 10 bases left between them. The CDR3 contains 13 residues. The germline V gene has CDR1 MRHNA and CDR2 SNTAGT. The CDR3 coding sequence is TGTGCCAGCAATAAGTCGGGCTCCTACGAGCAGTACTTC. Translation: CASNKSGSYEQYF.

V usage is TRBV5-1 and J usage is TRBJ2-1, with 8 nucleotides matching TRBD1. CDR3 length equals 15 residues. CDR1 is SGHRS, CDR2 YFSETQ, per germline. V dropped 4 bases and J dropped 6; count of bases not matched to a gene: 9. CDR3 in amino acids: CASSLQGALSNEQFF. Written as DNA, the CDR3 is TGCGCCAGCAGCCTCCAGGGGGCGCTTTCCAATGAGCAGTTCTTC.

This chain links TRBV18 with TRBJ2-3; 8 bases are a match to TRBD2. This CDR3 has 16 amino acids. Germline trimming cut 0 bases from V and 4 bases from J; bases unmatched to any gene: 6. Germline lookup yields CDR1 KGHSH and CDR2 LQKENI. CDR3 sequence (DNA): TGTGCCAGCTCACCACCGCCGGGGGGGCTCTCAGATACGCAGTATTTT. This sequence encodes CASSPPPGGLSDTQYF.

This chain connects TRBV5-1 to TRBJ2-3; D gene ambiguous. Germline V CDR1 and CDR2: SGHRS, YFSETQ. This CDR3 contains 14 residues. Between the trimmed V and J ends, which lost 1 base and 3 bases, there was a span of 9 bases. The CDR3 region is CASSLRPETDTQYF. The CDR3 DNA follows: TGCGCCAGCAGCTTGAGACCCGAGACAGATACGCAGTATTTT. The whole variable domain, remainder taken from reference TRBV5-1 and TRBJ2-3, is KAGVTQTPRYLIKTRGQQVTLSCSPISGHRSVSWYQQTPGQGLQFLFEYFSETQRNKGNFPGRFSGRQFSNSRSEMNVSTLELGDSALYLCASSLRPETDTQYFGPGTRLTVL.

The chain joins TRBV4-3 to TRBJ1-6, with 8 bases lining up with TRBD1. Per the germline V gene, CDR1 is LGHNA and CDR2 is YSLEER. With V trimmed by 0 bases and J by 0 bases, 7 bases remained unmatched. The CDR3 has 19 amino acids. The CDR3 here is CASSQDSRQGSSYNSPLHF. DNA for the CDR3: TGCGCCAGCAGCCAAGATTCGCGACAGGGGAGCTCCTATAATTCACCCCTCCACTTT.

In its sample, this clone ranks as medium-sized. Other DNA sequences of this sample code for an identical CDR3. This rearrangement joins TRBV6-5 to TRBJ1-5; the D is unclear. Germline assignment: CDR1 MNHEY and CDR2 SVGAGI. The length of the CDR3 is 13 residues. V lost 2 bases and J lost 0, with 2 bases in between. CDR3 residues: CASSYSSNQPQHF. The CDR3 DNA sequence: TGTGCCAGCAGTTACAGTAGCAATCAGCCCCAGCATTTT.

The chain uses TRBV9 and TRBJ1-2; TRBD1 matches 11 bases. Germline CDR1 and CDR2: SGDLS and YYNGEE. The CDR3 has 16 residues. The V gene end was trimmed by 0 bases and the J gene end by 4 bases; junction bases not matched to a gene: 5. CDR3 nucleotide sequence: TGTGCCAGCAGCGTAGGTAGGGACAGGGGGACCTATGGCTACACCTTC. Protein product: CASSVGRDRGTYGYTF.

The count of this clone is one. This chain joins TRBV30 and TRBJ2-3; a possible D gene is TRBD1 (6 bases). Trimming took 3 bases from V and 6 from J, leaving 10 bases between them. The germline V gene encodes CDR1 GTSNPN and CDR2 SVGIG (reference sequence). CDR3 size: 12 residues. The CDR3: CAWSLTGDTQYF. Written as DNA, the CDR3 is TGTGCCTGGAGCCTAACAGGGGATACGCAGTATTTT.